This T cell receptor (beta chain) is from a study of T cell therapy after organ transplantation. Study-wide background: T cell doses, up to 6, came every 2 weeks; follow-up lasted roughly 30 weeks. Short-term post-therapy blood was drawn 4 to 8 weeks after therapy ended.

The sample's time point: 4-8 weeks after completion of therapy. These transplant recipients had drug-resistant or recurrent cytomegalovirus infection. The table came from immunoSEQ multiplex PCR; TCRdb's copy has only in-frame clones and leaves some out. The repertoire holds about 18,000 clones, with around 81% as singletons. About this clone: Antigen specificity is unknown.

Deletions cut 0 bases from V and 4 bases from J, with 10 bases between. The germline gives CDR1 SGHKS, CDR2 YYEKEE (reference sequence). This CDR3 comprises 14 residues. The chain couples TRBV5-5 to TRBJ1-1; no clear D gene. Sequencing used CD8+ T cells from blood, obtained after autologous CMV-specific T cell therapy. This TCR came from a human patient who had received a solid organ transplant and had CMV disease. The graft donor may have given rise to some T cells. The CDR3 region is CASSLEGRTTEAFF. The CDR3 region has the DNA TGTGCCAGCAGCTTGGAGGGAAGGACCACTGAAGCTTTCTTT. Combining the CDR3 with reference TRBV5-5 and TRBJ1-1 gives the whole variable domain DAGVTQSPTHLIKTRGQQVTLRCSPISGHKSVSWYQQVLGQGPQFIFQYYEKEERGRGNFPDRFSARQFPNYSSELNVNALLLGDSALYLCASSLEGRTTEAFFGQGTRLTVV.